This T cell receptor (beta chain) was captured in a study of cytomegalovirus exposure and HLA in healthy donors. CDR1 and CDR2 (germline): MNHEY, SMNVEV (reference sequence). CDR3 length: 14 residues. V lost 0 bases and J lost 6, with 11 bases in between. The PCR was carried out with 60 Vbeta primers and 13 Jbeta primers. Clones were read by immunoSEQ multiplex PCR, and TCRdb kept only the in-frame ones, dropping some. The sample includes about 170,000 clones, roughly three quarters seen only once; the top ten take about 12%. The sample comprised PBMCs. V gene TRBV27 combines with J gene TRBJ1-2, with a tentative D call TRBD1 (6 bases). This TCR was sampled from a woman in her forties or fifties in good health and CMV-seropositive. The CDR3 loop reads CASSLSRGSHGYTF. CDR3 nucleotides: TGTGCCAGCAGTTTATCGAGGGGGTCGCATGGCTACACCTTC.